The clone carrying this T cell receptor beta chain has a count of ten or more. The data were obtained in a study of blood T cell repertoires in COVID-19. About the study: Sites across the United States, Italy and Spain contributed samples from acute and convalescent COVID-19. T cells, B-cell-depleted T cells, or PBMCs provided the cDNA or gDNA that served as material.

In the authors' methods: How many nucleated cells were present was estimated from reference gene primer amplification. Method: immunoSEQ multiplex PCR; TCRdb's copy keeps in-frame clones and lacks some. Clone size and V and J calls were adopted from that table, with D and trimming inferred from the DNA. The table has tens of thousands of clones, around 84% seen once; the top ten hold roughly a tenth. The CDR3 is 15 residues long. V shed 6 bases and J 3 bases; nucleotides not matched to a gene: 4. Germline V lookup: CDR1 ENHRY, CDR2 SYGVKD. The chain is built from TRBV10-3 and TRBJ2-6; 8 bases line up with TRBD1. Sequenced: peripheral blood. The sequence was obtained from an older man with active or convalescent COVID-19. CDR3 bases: TGTGCCATCAGCGGGACAGGCGTTGGGGCCAACGTCCTGACTTTC. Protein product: CAISGTGVGANVLTF.